The T cell receptor beta chain under discussion was sequenced for a study of post-analysis software for immune sequencing data. On the study more broadly: There were relapsing-remitting, secondary progressive and progressive-relapsing multiple sclerosis among the disease courses included.

Presence of unique molecular identifiers characterized the TCR beta cDNA libraries. One entry per CDR3 protein results from TCRdb running MiXCR on the PCR reads. This table holds more than 500,000 distinct CDR3 sequences, around a third found once. This clonotype has more than one count but fewer than ten. Antigen unknown. General study results and limits: Controls showed lower frequencies than patients for roughly five TRBV segments, and TRBV5-6, TRBV5-1 and TRBV20-1 were among these.

With 2 bases clipped from V and 0 bases from J, the junction kept 6 bases outside the gene matches. The length of the CDR3 is 16 residues. Germline CDR1 and CDR2: DFQATT and SNEGSKA (reference sequence). The genes are TRBV20-1 and TRBJ2-4; 8 nucleotides match TRBD2. The sequence came from a girl aged 2-17 years with multiple sclerosis. The sample was blood. The chain's CDR3 is CSARPSGGEAKNIQYF. CDR3 in DNA: TGCAGTGCTAGACCCTCGGGGGGGGAAGCCAAAAACATTCAGTACTTC.